This record covers a single T cell receptor beta chain. Its antigen is currently unknown. These data are taken from a study of post-analysis software for immune sequencing data. Study-wide results and caveats: When patients were compared with controls, about five TRBV segments were more frequent, TRBV5-6, TRBV5-1 and TRBV20-1 among them. Multiple sclerosis was associated with a significant reduction in normalized Chao1 diversity relative to controls.

Researchers reported that TCR beta cDNA libraries carried unique molecular identifiers. TCRdb used MiXCR to reprocess the PCR reads, holding one entry per CDR3 protein. The sample has roughly 400,000 distinct CDR3 sequences, about 40% seen once; the top ten hold about 7.6%. CDR1 and CDR2 (germline): ENHRY, SYGVKD. V lost 10 bases, J lost 6 bases, and 17 bases lay in between. The CDR3 has 13 residues. The specimen sequenced was blood. The origin of this receptor is a girl aged 2-10 years with multiple sclerosis. The V call is TRBV10-3, the J call TRBJ2-3, with D possibly matching TRBD1 (6 bases). CDR3 coding DNA: TGTGCCACCGTAGACAGGCAGAGGGATACGCAGTATTTT. Protein sequence: CATVDRQRDTQYF.